There are many counts of the clone carrying this TCR beta chain. Its antigen is unknown. The time point was: newly diagnosed GD, antithyroid drugs for less than 3 months. The TCR library was made from RNA extracted from PBMCs. This CDR3 is built from 14 residues. From germline, CDR1 is SGHAT and CDR2 FQNNGV. Trimming shortened V by 1 base and J by 3 bases, and 7 bases separated the two germline ends. The data were taken from a study of regulatory T cells in long-lasting Graves disease. Study conclusions and caveats: Limited samples may have lowered accuracy. Public clonotype sharing was higher in persistent than newly diagnosed patients. Persistent disease preferred TRBV28, TRBJ1-2 and TRBJ2-5.

Arm-PCR of CDR3 regions and iRepertoire HTBI primers were the basis on which TCR beta libraries were built. TCRdb re-called the multiplex PCR reads through MiXCR, storing one row per CDR3 protein. There are 360,000 or so distinct CDR3 sequences in the sample; approximately 15% occur only once, and about 27% lies in the top ten. These data are also associated with another study on T cells in Graves' hyperthyroidism and ophthalmopathy. That source notes: Stability of Graves' hyperthyroidism was defined as absent ophthalmopathy progression within 18 months.

The sequences come from peripheral blood mononuclear cells (PBMCs), collected at new diagnosis, from a patient treated with antithyroid drugs. The TCR originated in a man in his forties or fifties with Graves disease. This rearrangement joins TRBV11-2 to TRBJ1-5; no definite D call. The CDR3 loop is CASSLVGINQPQHF. CDR3 sequence (DNA): TGTGCCAGCAGCTTAGTCGGGATCAATCAGCCCCAGCATTTT.